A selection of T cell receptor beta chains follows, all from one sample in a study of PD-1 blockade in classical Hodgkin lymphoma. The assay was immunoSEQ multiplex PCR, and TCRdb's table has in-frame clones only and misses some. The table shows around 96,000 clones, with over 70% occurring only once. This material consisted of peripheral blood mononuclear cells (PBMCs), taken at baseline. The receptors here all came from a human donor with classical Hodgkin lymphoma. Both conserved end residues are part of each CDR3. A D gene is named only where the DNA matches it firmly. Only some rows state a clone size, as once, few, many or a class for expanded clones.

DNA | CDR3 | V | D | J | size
TGTGCCAGCAGCTTTAGCGGGAGTGGGTACAATGAGCAGTTCTTC | CASSFSGSGYNEQFF | TRBV5-5 | TRBD2 | TRBJ2-1 | NA
TGTGCCAGTAGTACCCGACAGGGATCGAACACTGAAGCTTTCTTT | CASSTRQGSNTEAFF | TRBV19 | TRBD1 | TRBJ1-1 | NA
TGCGCCAGCAGCTCCGGGACGGGAAACTATGGCTACACCTTC | CASSSGTGNYGYTF | TRBV4-1 | NA | TRBJ1-2 | once
TGTGCCAGCAGCCTGATGGGGGTGACTGAAGCTTTCTTT | CASSLMGVTEAFF | TRBV5-4 | NA | TRBJ1-1 | NA
TGTGCCAGCAGCTTGGGACCTCAAGGCACTGAAGCTTTCTTT | CASSLGPQGTEAFF | TRBV7-9 | NA | TRBJ1-1 | NA
TGTGCTAGTGGTTTGCCTAGCGGGAGCTCCTACGAGCAGTACTTC | CASGLPSGSSYEQYF | TRBV12-5 | TRBD2 | TRBJ2-7 | NA
TGTGCCAGCAGTTTGGCACTAGCGGGAGTGGCGGGCTACAATGAGCAGTTCTTC | CASSLALAGVAGYNEQFF | TRBV27 | TRBD2 | TRBJ2-1 | NA
TGTGCCAGTACGGCGGGGGGTCCGGCGGTATCTGAAGCTTTCTTT | CASTAGGPAVSEAFF | TRBV19 | NA | TRBJ1-1 | NA
TGTGCCAGCAGCCAACGCCCGACTAGCGGGGCAGGAGAGCAGTACTTC | CASSQRPTSGAGEQYF | TRBV13 | TRBD2 | TRBJ2-7 | NA
TGTGCCAGCAGCCCCCAGGGGGGAGGCTATGGCTACACCTTC | CASSPQGGGYGYTF | TRBV7-9 | TRBD1 | TRBJ1-2 | few
TGTGCCAGCAGTTTAAAGCTACAGGGCCCCAACGTCCTGACTTTC | CASSLKLQGPNVLTF | TRBV6-6 | NA | TRBJ2-6 | NA
TGTGCCAGCAGCGCGGAGTTGCGAGCTGAGCAGTTCTTC | CASSAELRAEQFF | TRBV2 | NA | TRBJ2-1 | once
TGTGCCAGCTCGCCTTCAACCGACAGGGGGGCCTACGAGCAGTACTTC | CASSPSTDRGAYEQYF | TRBV18 | TRBD1 | TRBJ2-7 | NA
TGTGCCAGCAGCTTATTCGGGGTCCCGGACGGGGAGCTGTTTTTT | CASSLFGVPDGELFF | TRBV7-9 | NA | TRBJ2-2 | NA
TGTGCCAGTAGTCCTACCCAGGGGCGGAGGTCTGGGGCCAACGTCCTGACTTTC | CASSPTQGRRSGANVLTF | TRBV19 | NA | TRBJ2-6 | NA
TGTGCCAGCAGCCCGCCGGGACTAGCGGGACAGAATGAGCAGTTCTTC | CASSPPGLAGQNEQFF | TRBV7-2 | TRBD2 | TRBJ2-1 | NA
TGTGCCAGCAGCGTCCTTAGCGGGATGGGGGTAAATGAGCAGTTCTTC | CASSVLSGMGVNEQFF | TRBV9 | TRBD2 | TRBJ2-1 | NA
TGTGCCATCAGGAAATCTAGCGGAGGGGAGGCAGATACGCAGTATTTT | CAIRKSSGGEADTQYF | TRBV10-3 | TRBD2 | TRBJ2-3 | NA
TGCGCCAGCAGCGCGCAACCTTCCGGACCGTCCTACGAGCAGTACTTC | CASSAQPSGPSYEQYF | TRBV5-1 | NA | TRBJ2-7 | NA
TGTGCCAGCAGCTTGAACAGTAACTACGAGCAGTACTTC | CASSLNSNYEQYF | TRBV11-1 | NA | TRBJ2-7 | NA
TGTGCCAGCAGCTTTCAAAAATGGATGGGGGGCCGGGTAGCTTTCTTT | CASSFQKWMGGRVAFF | TRBV4-2 | NA | TRBJ1-1 | NA
TGCGCCAGCAGCTTGTTATCAGGGGCTGGCGGGGAGCTGTTTTTT | CASSLLSGAGGELFF | TRBV5-1 | NA | TRBJ2-2 | NA
TGTGCCAGCAACAGCCGGGACAACCTCGGGGAGCTGTTTTTT | CASNSRDNLGELFF | TRBV5-4 | NA | TRBJ2-2 | NA
TGTGCCAGCATCCAGAACACTGAAGCTTTCTTT | CASIQNTEAFF | TRBV6-5 | NA | TRBJ1-1 | NA
TGTGCCAGCAGCCCCGGGACAGGGAACACCGGGGAGCTGTTTTTT | CASSPGTGNTGELFF | TRBV5-4 | TRBD1 | TRBJ2-2 | NA
TGTGCCAGTAGTATAGATGCGTCCTATGGCTACACCTTC | CASSIDASYGYTF | TRBV19 | NA | TRBJ1-2 | NA
TGTGCCAGCAGCTTTACAGGAAGTGCTGAAGCTTTCTTT | CASSFTGSAEAFF | TRBV7-2 | NA | TRBJ1-1 | few
TGTGCCAGCAGCTTAGCAGACAGGATCTACGAGCAGTACTTC | CASSLADRIYEQYF | TRBV7-8 | NA | TRBJ2-7 | NA
TGTGCCAGCAGTTTTTGGAGGGAGACATACAATGAGCAGTTCTTC | CASSFWRETYNEQFF | TRBV28 | NA | TRBJ2-1 | NA
TGTGCCAGCAGTGAAATGGGGACAGCCAACTATGGCTACACCTTC | CASSEMGTANYGYTF | TRBV6-1 | TRBD1 | TRBJ1-2 | NA
TGCAGCTCCTCTGCGGGAGGGAACTACGAGCAGTACTTC | CSSSAGGNYEQYF | TRBV29-1 | TRBD2 | TRBJ2-7 | NA
TGCGCCAGCAGCGCACCACTAAACGGTGAGCAGTTCTTC | CASSAPLNGEQFF | TRBV4-1 | NA | TRBJ2-1 | NA
TGTGCCGCACGCGGGGCAGGGGGCGACGAGCAGTACTTC | CAARGAGGDEQYF | TRBV10-3 | TRBD1 | TRBJ2-7 | NA
TGTGCCAGCAGCCCCAAGGACAGGGGCACCCAAGAGACCCAGTACTTC | CASSPKDRGTQETQYF | TRBV5-4 | TRBD1 | TRBJ2-5 | NA
TGTGCCAGCAGCTTGAAGGCTCCGTTCTCTGGGGCCAACGTCCTGACTTTC | CASSLKAPFSGANVLTF | TRBV7-9 | NA | TRBJ2-6 | many
TGTGCCAGCAGCGACCGGACAGGGTTCACAGATACGCAGTATTTT | CASSDRTGFTDTQYF | TRBV7-8 | TRBD1 | TRBJ2-3 | NA
TGTGCCAGCTCACCGCCGGGACTCACGGGGGAGCAGTACTTC | CASSPPGLTGEQYF | TRBV18 | NA | TRBJ2-7 | NA
TGTGCCAGCAGCCCCTTATTAGGGACAACTTCGTATGGCTACACCTTC | CASSPLLGTTSYGYTF | TRBV14 | NA | TRBJ1-2 | NA
TGCGCCAGCAGCTTGGCCGCCCTAGGCTCCTACAATGAGCAGTTCTTC | CASSLAALGSYNEQFF | TRBV5-1 | NA | TRBJ2-1 | NA
TGTGCCAGCAGTCCACCTGGCCTTTTACAGCAAGAGACCCAGTACTTC | CASSPPGLLQQETQYF | TRBV28 | NA | TRBJ2-5 | NA
TGCGCCAGCAGCCGAAAGGGGGACGCCCCCGGTCGGACTGAAGCTTTCTTT | CASSRKGDAPGRTEAFF | TRBV4-3 | NA | TRBJ1-1 | medium-sized
TGTGCCAGCAGCGTAGCTGGTTCGACGGAAGTCCATGAGCAGTTCTTC | CASSVAGSTEVHEQFF | TRBV9 | NA | TRBJ2-1 | NA
TGTGCCATTTCGCCTTTAGACAATGAGCAGTTCTTC | CAISPLDNEQFF | TRBV10-3 | NA | TRBJ2-1 | few
TGTGCCAGCAGCAAAAGGACTAGCGGGGTGTACCAAGAGACCCAGTACTTC | CASSKRTSGVYQETQYF | TRBV7-2 | TRBD2 | TRBJ2-5 | NA
TGTGCCAGCAGCCCGACCCGAGCCTTTAATGAAAAACTGTTTTTT | CASSPTRAFNEKLFF | TRBV6-5 | NA | TRBJ1-4 | NA
TGTGCCAGCAGTTACTCGGGGGGTGGCGGCTACACCTTC | CASSYSGGGGYTF | TRBV6-6 | NA | TRBJ1-2 | NA
TGCGCCAGCAGCCGCACAGGGCTGGGAGAGACCCAGTACTTC | CASSRTGLGETQYF | TRBV5-1 | NA | TRBJ2-5 | NA
TGTGCCAGCAGCTTTAGCTGGAGCTCCTACAATGAGCAGTTCTTC | CASSFSWSSYNEQFF | TRBV7-2 | NA | TRBJ2-1 | once
TGTGCCAGCAGCCGGTCCGGGACAGGGATGAACAATGAGCAGTTCTTC | CASSRSGTGMNNEQFF | TRBV7-9 | TRBD1 | TRBJ2-1 | few
TGTGCCAGCAGCGAACAGCTCTCCTACAATGAGCAGTTCTTC | CASSEQLSYNEQFF | TRBV6-5 | NA | TRBJ2-1 | once
TGTGCCAGCAGCCCTGGTGTAGGGGGCGGCAATCAGCCCCAGCATTTT | CASSPGVGGGNQPQHF | TRBV6-6 | TRBD1 | TRBJ1-5 | NA